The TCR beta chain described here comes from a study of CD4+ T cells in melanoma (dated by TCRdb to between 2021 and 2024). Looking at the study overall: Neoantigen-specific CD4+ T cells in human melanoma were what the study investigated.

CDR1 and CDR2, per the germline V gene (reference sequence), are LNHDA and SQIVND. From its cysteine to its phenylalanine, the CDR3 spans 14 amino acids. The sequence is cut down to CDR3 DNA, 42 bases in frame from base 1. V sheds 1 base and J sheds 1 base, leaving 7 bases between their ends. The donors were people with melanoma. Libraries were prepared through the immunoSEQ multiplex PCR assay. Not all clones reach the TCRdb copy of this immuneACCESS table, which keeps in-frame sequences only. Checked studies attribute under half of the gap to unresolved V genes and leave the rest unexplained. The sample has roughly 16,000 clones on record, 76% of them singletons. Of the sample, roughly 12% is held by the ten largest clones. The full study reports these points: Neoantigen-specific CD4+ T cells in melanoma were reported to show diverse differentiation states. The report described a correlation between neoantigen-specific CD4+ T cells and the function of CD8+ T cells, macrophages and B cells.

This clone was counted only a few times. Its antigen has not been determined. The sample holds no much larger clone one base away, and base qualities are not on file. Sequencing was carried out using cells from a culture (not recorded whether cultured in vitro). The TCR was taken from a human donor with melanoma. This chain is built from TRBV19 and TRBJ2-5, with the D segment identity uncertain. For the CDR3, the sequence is CASSIAASQETQYF. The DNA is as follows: TGTGCCAGTAGTATAGCGGCGTCCCAAGAGACCCAGTACTTC.